These 13 T cell receptor beta chains share one sample of origin, sequenced in a study of Tregs in tolerant kidney transplant recipients. Clones were sequenced by immunoSEQ multiplex PCR, and TCRdb holds only the in-frame ones, with some missing. In the table there are 90,000 to 130,000 clones, almost 90% of which are singletons. The sequences come from CD4+ T cells from blood, collected before the transplant. The source is a human donor who received a combined kidney and bone marrow transplant.

The J gene is TRBJ2-1, the V gene TRBV21-1; the table's D call, TRBD2, has no DNA check behind it. TRBV21-1 has pseudogene status. This CDR3 is built from 16 residues. The CDR3 loop is CASTTRGSGRYNEQFF. The CDR3 DNA reads TGTGCCAGCACCACCCGGGGTAGCGGGAGGTACAATGAGCAGTTCTTC.

The chain carries TRBV11-2 and TRBJ2-4; D possibly corresponds to TRBD1 (5 bases). The CDR3 sequence is 12 residues long. Germline V gene data show CDR1 as SGHAT and CDR2 as FQNNGV. V was cut by 0 bases and J by 13 bases, with 10 bases left in between. CDR3 region: CASSLEGVFQYF. CDR3 coding DNA: TGTGCCAGCAGCTTAGAAGGGGTTTTCCAGTACTTC.

The chain couples TRBV9 to TRBJ2-2, with 11 bases fitting TRBD2. The trim removed 4 bases at V and 6 bases at J, leaving 2 bases unmatched. Per germline, CDR1 SGDLS and CDR2 YYNGEE. CDR3 length: 14 residues. CDR3 protein: CASSTLAGAGELFF. The CDR3 bases are TGTGCCAGCAGCACACTAGCGGGAGCCGGGGAGCTGTTTTTT.

The chain employs TRBV7-2 and TRBJ2-5; 7 bases agree with TRBD1. CDR1 SGHTA and CDR2 FQGNSA come from the germline V gene. With V trimmed by 6 bases and J by 5 bases, 6 bases remained unmatched. The CDR3 length is 13 residues. Here the CDR3 DNA reads TGTGCCAGCAGTCGCGACAGGGTTGAGACCCAGTACTTC. Translation: CASSRDRVETQYF.

This clone has a single count. This chain uses TRBV7-9 with TRBJ2-7, with D possibly matching TRBD2 (5 bases). CDR1 and CDR2 (germline): SEHNR, FQNEAQ (reference sequence). V was cut by 1 base and J by 0 bases, with 13 bases left in between. This CDR3 is 16 amino acids long. CDR3 loop: CASSLVRTGSSYEQYF. CDR3 DNA: TGTGCCAGCAGCTTAGTAAGAACGGGAAGCTCCTACGAGCAGTACTTC. Combining the CDR3 with reference TRBV7-9 and TRBJ2-7 gives the whole variable domain DTGVSQNPRHKITKRGQNVTFRCDPISEHNRLYWYRQTLGQGPEFLTYFQNEAQLEKSRLLSDRFSAERPKGSFSTLEIQRTEQGDSAMYLCASSLVRTGSSYEQYFGPGTRLTVT.

This clone was observed a single time. This sequence joins TRBV6-6 and TRBJ2-7, with a tentative D call TRBD2 (5 bases). In germline, CDR1 is MNHNY, CDR2 SVGAGI (reference sequence). Trimming took 2 bases from V and 5 from J, leaving 13 bases between them. CDR3 length equals 14 residues. In nucleotides, the CDR3 is TGTGCCAGCAGTTACGACTACCCTCGGCACGAGCAGTACTTC. Encoded protein: CASSYDYPRHEQYF.

The rearrangement links TRBV5-4 to TRBJ2-7, with D perhaps matching TRBD1 (6 bases). The length of the CDR3 is 15 residues. Germline V gene sequence: CDR1 SGHNT, CDR2 YYREEE (reference sequence). V gave up 1 base and J gave up 0 bases, with 11 bases separating them. The CDR3 nucleotides read TGTGCCAGCAGCTTGAAGACAGGCGTCTCCTACGAGCAGTACTTC. This translates into CASSLKTGVSYEQYF.

The rearrangement links TRBV29-1 to TRBJ2-5; 7 positions agree with TRBD2. This CDR3 has 14 amino acids. With 3 bases clipped from V and 2 bases from J, the junction kept 6 bases outside the gene matches. Germline V lookup: CDR1 SQVTM, CDR2 ANQGSEA. This chain's CDR3 is CSVDYRGVQETQYF. The DNA for the CDR3 is TGCAGCGTTGACTACCGGGGGGTGCAAGAGACCCAGTACTTC.

This rearrangement joins TRBV5-5 to TRBJ2-1, with TRBD2 matching 9 bases. Germline CDR1 and CDR2: SGHKS and YYEKEE (reference sequence). The CDR3 sequence is 15 residues long. Trimming cost V 6 bases and J 4 bases; bases outside gene matches: 8. The CDR3 nucleotides read TGTGCCAGCATCCAAACTAGCGGGCCGTACAATGAGCAGTTCTTC. Encoded protein: CASIQTSGPYNEQFF.

The V call is TRBV5-1, the J call TRBJ1-1, with a tentative D call TRBD1 (6 bases). The CDR3 has 14 residues. The V gene lost 4 bases and the J gene lost 6 bases, with 16 bases spanning the gap. Germline V gene sequence: CDR1 SGHRS, CDR2 YFSETQ. The CDR3 sequence is CASSQTGLRAEAFF. The CDR3 nucleotides read TGCGCCAGCAGCCAGACAGGTTTGCGCGCTGAAGCTTTCTTT.

J is TRBJ2-1 and V is TRBV5-4, with TRBD2 matching over 12 bases. The V segment lost 4 bases and the J segment 5 bases; nucleotides outside the gene matches: 7. CDR1 and CDR2 (germline): SGHNT, YYREEE (reference sequence). This CDR3 spans 16 amino acids. The CDR3 reads CASSRGPSGRDNEQFF. The CDR3, as DNA: TGTGCCAGCAGCCGGGGGCCTAGCGGGAGGGACAATGAGCAGTTCTTC.

The rearrangement uses TRBV29-1 and TRBJ2-3, with D perhaps TRBD2 (6 bases). This CDR3 has 13 amino acids. V lost 6 bases and J 0 bases, leaving 10 bases between the germline ends. Germline CDR1 reads SQVTM; CDR2 reads ANQGSEA. CDR3 protein: CSVRLDSTDTQYF. CDR3 nucleotide sequence: TGCAGCGTCAGACTAGATAGCACAGATACGCAGTATTTT.

The sample holds one count of this clone. DNA for the CDR3: TGTGCCAGCAGCACAACAATACAGGGGGCTGGCGAGCAGTACTTC. Translated: CASSTTIQGAGEQYF. The chain uses TRBV7-8 and TRBJ2-7, with TRBD1 matching over 9 bases. Germline-derived CDR1 and CDR2 are SGHVS and FQNEAQ. Unmatched junction bases numbered 11, after V lost 5 bases and J lost 6 bases. The CDR3 covers 15 residues.